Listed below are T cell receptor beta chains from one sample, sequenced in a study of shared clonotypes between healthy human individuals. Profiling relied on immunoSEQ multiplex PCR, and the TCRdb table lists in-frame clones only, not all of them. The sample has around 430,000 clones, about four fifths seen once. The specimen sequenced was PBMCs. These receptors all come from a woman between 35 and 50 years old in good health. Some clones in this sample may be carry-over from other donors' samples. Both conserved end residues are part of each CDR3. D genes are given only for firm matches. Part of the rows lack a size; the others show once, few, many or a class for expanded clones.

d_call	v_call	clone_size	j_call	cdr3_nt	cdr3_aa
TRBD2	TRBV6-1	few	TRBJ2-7	TGTGCCAGCAGTGCTGGACTAGCGGGAGCCCACGAGCAGTACTTC	CASSAGLAGAHEQYF
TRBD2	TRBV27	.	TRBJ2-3	TGTGCCAGCAGTTTTAGCGGGAGCTTTGCAGATACGCAGTATTTT	CASSFSGSFADTQYF
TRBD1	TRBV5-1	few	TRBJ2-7	TGCGCCAGCAGCCCGGGGACAGGTGATACCTACGAGCAGTACTTC	CASSPGTGDTYEQYF
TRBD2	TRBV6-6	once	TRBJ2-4	TGTGCCAGCAGTTACGCGGGACTAGCGGGTAACATTCAGTACTTC	CASSYAGLAGNIQYF
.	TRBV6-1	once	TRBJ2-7	TGTGCCAGCAGTGGGGGGTCGCGCTTCTACGAGCAGTACTTC	CASSGGSRFYEQYF
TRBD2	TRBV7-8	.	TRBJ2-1	TGTGCCAGCAGCTTAGCGCTAACTAGCGGGAGTAGCGATGAGCAGTTCTTC	CASSLALTSGSSDEQFF
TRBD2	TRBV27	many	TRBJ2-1	TGTGCCAGCAGTCTCCAACCCCTAGCGGGCTACAATGAGCAGTTCTTC	CASSLQPLAGYNEQFF
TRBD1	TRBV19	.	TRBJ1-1	TGTGCCAGTAGTATCCTGTGGACAGGGCCGAACACTGAAGCTTTCTTT	CASSILWTGPNTEAFF
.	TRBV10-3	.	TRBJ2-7	TGTGCCATCAGTGAGACAACAGGAGCCTACGAGCAGTACTTC	CAISETTGAYEQYF
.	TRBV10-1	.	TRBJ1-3	TGCGCCAGCAGTGGACAGGCCTTCTCTGGAAACACCATATATTTT	CASSGQAFSGNTIYF
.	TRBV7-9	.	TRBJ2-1	TGTGCCAGCAGCGAACAGTCCTTTTACAATGAGCAGTTCTTC	CASSEQSFYNEQFF
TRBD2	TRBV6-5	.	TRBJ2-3	TGTGCCAGCAGTTACTCACTAGCGCATAGCACAGATACGCAGTATTTT	CASSYSLAHSTDTQYF
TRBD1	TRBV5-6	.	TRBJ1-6	TGTGCCAGCAGCTCTAGACAGGGCATAGGGACACCCCTCCACTTT	CASSSRQGIGTPLHF
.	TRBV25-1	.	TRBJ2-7	TGTGCCAGCAGTGATCGGGACGGACCCTACGAGCAGTACTTC	CASSDRDGPYEQYF
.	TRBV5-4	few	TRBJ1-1	TGTGCCAGCAGCCAGCCCGAGGGGACTGAAGCTTTCTTT	CASSQPEGTEAFF
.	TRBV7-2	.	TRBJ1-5	TGTGCCAGCAGCTTAAGGTCCCCGGGTCAGCCCCAGCATTTT	CASSLRSPGQPQHF
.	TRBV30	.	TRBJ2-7	TGTGCCTGGAGTGGCGGGACAGAGGCCTACGAGCAGTACTTC	CAWSGGTEAYEQYF
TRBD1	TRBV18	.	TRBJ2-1	TGTGCCAGCTCACCACTCGGACAGGGGGCGGGAAATGAGCAGTTCTTC	CASSPLGQGAGNEQFF
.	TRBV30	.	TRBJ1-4	TGTGCCTGGAGTACAAGACAGTCAACTAATGAAAAACTGTTTTTT	CAWSTRQSTNEKLFF
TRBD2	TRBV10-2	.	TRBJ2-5	TGCGCCAGCAGAGGGCTAGCGGGAGTTCAAGAGACCCAGTACTTC	CASRGLAGVQETQYF
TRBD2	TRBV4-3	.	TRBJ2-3	TGCGCCAGCAGCCAAGAGACTAGCGGGACCCCGGGGGATACGCAGTATTTT	CASSQETSGTPGDTQYF
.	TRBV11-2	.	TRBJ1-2	TGTGCCAGCAGCCCCTGGCCTAGGGGTGGGGCTAACTATGGCTACACCTTC	CASSPWPRGGANYGYTF
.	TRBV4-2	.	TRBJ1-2	TGTGCCAGCAGCCAAGTCGTCCCTGAGCCCTATGGCTACACCTTC	CASSQVVPEPYGYTF